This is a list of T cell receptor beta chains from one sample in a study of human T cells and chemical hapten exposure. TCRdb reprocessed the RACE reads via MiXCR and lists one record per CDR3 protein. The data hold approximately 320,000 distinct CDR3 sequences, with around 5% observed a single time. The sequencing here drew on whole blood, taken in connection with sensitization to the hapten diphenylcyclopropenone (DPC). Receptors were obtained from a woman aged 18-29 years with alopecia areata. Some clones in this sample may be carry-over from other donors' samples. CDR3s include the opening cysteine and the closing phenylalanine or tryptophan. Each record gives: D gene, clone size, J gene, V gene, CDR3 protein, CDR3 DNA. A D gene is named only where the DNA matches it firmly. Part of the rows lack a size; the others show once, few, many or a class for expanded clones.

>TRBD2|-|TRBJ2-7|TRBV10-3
CAISASGGGSYEQYF
TGTGCCATCAGTGCCTCGGGGGGGGGCTCGTACGAGCAGTACTTC
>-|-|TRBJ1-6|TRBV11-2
CASSWGRTSPLHF
TGTGCCAGCAGCTGGGGACGGACTTCACCCCTCCACTTT
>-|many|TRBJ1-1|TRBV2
CASSGRQGLPGLKGFF
TGTGCCAGCAGTGGTAGGCAGGGCCTACCCGGACTCAAAGGTTTCTTT
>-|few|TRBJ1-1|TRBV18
CASSLRVEPTEAFF
TGTGCCAGCTCACTGAGGGTCGAGCCCACTGAAGCTTTCTTT
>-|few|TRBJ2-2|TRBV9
CASSVVHSATGELFF
TGTGCCAGCAGCGTAGTCCATTCGGCCACCGGGGAGCTGTTTTTT
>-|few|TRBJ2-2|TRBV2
CASSAGAGELFF
TGTGCCAGCAGTGCAGGAGCCGGGGAGCTGTTTTTT
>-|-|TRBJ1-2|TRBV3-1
CASTGINYGYTF
TGTGCCAGCACTGGAATCAACTATGGCTACACCTTC
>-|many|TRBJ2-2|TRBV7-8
CASSLRFSGELFF
TGTGCCAGCAGCCTCCGCTTCTCCGGGGAGCTGTTTTTT
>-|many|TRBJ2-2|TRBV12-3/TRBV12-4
CASSLLPGELFF
TGTGCCAGCAGTTTATTACCCGGGGAGCTGTTTTTT
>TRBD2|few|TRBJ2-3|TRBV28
CASSPQRGGQDTQYF
TGTGCCAGCAGCCCCCAGCGGGGGGGCCAAGATACGCAGTATTTT
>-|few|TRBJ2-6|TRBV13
CASSRQHSGANVLTF
TGTGCCAGCAGCCGTCAACACTCTGGGGCCAACGTCCTGACTTTC
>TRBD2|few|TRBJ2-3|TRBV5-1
CASSLEPGGPKDTQYF
TGCGCCAGCAGCTTGGAACCGGGGGGGCCGAAAGATACGCAGTATTTT
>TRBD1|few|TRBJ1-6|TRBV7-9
CASSLGGTANSPLHF
TGTGCCAGCAGCTTAGGAGGGACAGCTAATTCACCCCTCCACTTT
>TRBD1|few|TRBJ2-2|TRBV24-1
CATQDRSNTGELFF
TGTGCCACCCAGGACAGGAGTAACACCGGGGAGCTGTTTTTT
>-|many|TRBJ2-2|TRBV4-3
CASSQDWVRANPSTGELFF
TGCGCCAGCAGCCAAGATTGGGTCAGGGCCAATCCTAGCACCGGGGAGCTGTTTTTT
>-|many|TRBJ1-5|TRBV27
CASSLGRSGPYSNQPQHF
TGTGCCAGCAGTTTAGGCAGGTCGGGACCTTATAGCAATCAGCCCCAGCATTTT
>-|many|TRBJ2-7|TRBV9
CASSAPRNEQYF
TGTGCCAGCAGCGCCCCCCGGAACGAGCAGTACTTC
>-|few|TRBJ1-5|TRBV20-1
CSSLTGLDQPQHF
TGCAGTTCCCTCACAGGGCTGGATCAGCCCCAGCATTTT
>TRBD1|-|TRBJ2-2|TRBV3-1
CASSSRDRGTGELFF
TGTGCCAGCAGCTCCCGGGACAGGGGGACCGGGGAGCTGTTTTTT
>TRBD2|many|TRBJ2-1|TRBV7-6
CASSRRLAGDNNEQFF
TGTGCCAGCAGCCGACGACTAGCGGGGGATAACAATGAGCAGTTCTTC
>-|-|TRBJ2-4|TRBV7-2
CASSPRDFSDIQYF
TGTGCCAGCAGCCCGAGGGACTTCTCGGACATTCAGTACTTC
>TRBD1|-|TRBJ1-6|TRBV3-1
CASSHRQGDYSPLHF
TGTGCCAGCAGCCACCGACAGGGCGACTATTCACCCCTCCACTTT
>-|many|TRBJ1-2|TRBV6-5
CASRYTGVVAYTF
TGTGCCAGCAGGTACACAGGTGTTGTCGCTTACACCTTC
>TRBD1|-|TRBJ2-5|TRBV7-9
CASSLYRGRRAETQYF
TGTGCCAGCAGCTTGTACAGGGGCCGCAGGGCAGAGACCCAGTACTTC
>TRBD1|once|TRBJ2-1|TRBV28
CASSPPSGTGWLYEQFF
TGTGCCAGCAGTCCCCCTAGTGGGACAGGGTGGTTGTATGAGCAGTTCTTC
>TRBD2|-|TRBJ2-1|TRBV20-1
CSARPGTSGAEQFF
TGCAGTGCTAGACCGGGGACTAGCGGGGCTGAGCAGTTCTTC
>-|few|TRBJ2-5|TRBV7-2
CASSSNGGKETQYF
TGTGCCAGCAGCTCTAATGGGGGGAAGGAGACCCAGTACTTC
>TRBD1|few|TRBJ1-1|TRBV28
CASSEGQGVITEAFF
TGTGCCAGCAGTGAGGGACAGGGGGTAATCACTGAAGCTTTCTTT
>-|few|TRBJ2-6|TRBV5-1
CASSLTVGANVLTF
TGCGCCAGCAGCTTGACAGTTGGGGCCAACGTCCTGACTTTC
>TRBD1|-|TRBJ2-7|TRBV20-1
CSAGAPGQGTDEQYF
TGCAGTGCCGGTGCCCCGGGACAGGGGACCGACGAGCAGTACTTC
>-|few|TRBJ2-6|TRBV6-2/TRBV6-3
CASSFRSYSGANVLTF
TGTGCCAGCAGTTTTCGATCATACTCTGGGGCCAACGTCCTGACTTTC
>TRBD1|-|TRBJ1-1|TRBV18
CASSRQGEGEAFF
TGTGCCAGCTCACGACAGGGCGAGGGTGAAGCTTTCTTT
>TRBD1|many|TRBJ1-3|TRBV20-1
CSGTGSGNTIYF
TGCAGTGGGACAGGGTCAGGAAACACCATATATTTT
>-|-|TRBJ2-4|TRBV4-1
CASRRVGAGKWAKNIQYF
TGCGCCAGCCGCCGTGTCGGGGCTGGAAAGTGGGCCAAAAACATTCAGTACTTC
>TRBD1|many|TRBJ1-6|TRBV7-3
CASSLGDRLNSPLHF
TGTGCCAGCAGCTTAGGGGACAGGCTAAATTCACCCCTCCACTTT
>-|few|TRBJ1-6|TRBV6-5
CASSYTASYNSPLHF
TGTGCCAGCAGTTACACTGCCAGCTATAATTCACCCCTCCACTTT
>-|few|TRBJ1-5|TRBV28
CASRSTGPNQPQHF
TGTGCCAGCAGATCTACAGGTCCCAATCAGCCCCAGCATTTT
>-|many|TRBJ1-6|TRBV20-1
CSARGQGANSPLHF
TGCAGTGCTAGAGGGCAGGGAGCTAATTCACCCCTCCACTTT
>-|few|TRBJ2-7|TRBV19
CASSGITAPSYEQYF
TGTGCCAGTAGTGGTATCACGGCCCCTTCCTACGAGCAGTACTTC
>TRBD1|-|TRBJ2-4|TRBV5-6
CASSLARDRSAKNIQYF
TGTGCCAGCAGCTTGGCCCGGGACAGGTCCGCCAAAAACATTCAGTACTTC
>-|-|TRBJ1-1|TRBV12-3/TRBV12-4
CASSFLYGPREAFF
TGTGCCAGCAGTTTCCTGTATGGCCCCCGTGAAGCTTTCTTT
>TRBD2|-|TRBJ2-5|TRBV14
CASSHSGVLHF
TGTGCCAGCAGTCACAGCGGGGTCCTTCACTTC
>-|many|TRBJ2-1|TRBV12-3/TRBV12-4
CASSGRQGSYNEQFF
TGTGCCAGCAGTGGGCGTCAGGGGTCCTACAATGAGCAGTTCTTC
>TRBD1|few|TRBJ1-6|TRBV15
CATTQGGVANSPLHF
TGTGCCACCACCCAGGGGGGCGTAGCGAATTCACCCCTCCACTTT
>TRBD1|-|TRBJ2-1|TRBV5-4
CASSAGTDNEQFF
TGTGCCAGCAGCGCTGGGACAGACAATGAGCAGTTCTTC
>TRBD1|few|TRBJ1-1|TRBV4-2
CASSHETGTGSDTAFF
TGTGCCAGCAGCCACGAAACCGGGACAGGGAGCGATACGGCTTTCTTT
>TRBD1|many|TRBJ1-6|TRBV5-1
CASRFGQDPPLHF
TGCGCCAGCAGATTCGGACAGGACCCACCCCTCCACTTT
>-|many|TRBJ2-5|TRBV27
CASSFLSSSQETQYF
TGTGCCAGCAGTTTCCTCTCGAGTTCCCAAGAGACCCAGTACTTC
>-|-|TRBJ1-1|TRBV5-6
CASSFIRKNTEAFF
TGTGCCAGCAGCTTTATTCGAAAGAACACTGAAGCTTTCTTT
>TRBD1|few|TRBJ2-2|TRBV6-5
CASSRTGTGRSTGELFF
TGTGCCAGCAGTCGCACCGGGACAGGGAGGAGCACCGGGGAGCTGTTTTTT
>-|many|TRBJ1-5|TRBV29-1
CSVEGRAGCNQPQHF
TGCAGCGTTGAAGGAAGGGCAGGGTGCAATCAGCCCCAGCATTTT
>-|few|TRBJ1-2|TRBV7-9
CASSLGQGASRNGYTF
TGTGCCAGCAGCTTAGGTCAGGGTGCCTCCCGGAATGGCTACACCTTC
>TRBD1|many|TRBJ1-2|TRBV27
CASSPGQGVRGYTF
TGTGCCAGCAGCCCGGGACAGGGGGTCCGTGGCTACACCTTC
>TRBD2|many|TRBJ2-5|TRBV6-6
CASRRAGVETQYF
TGTGCCAGCAGGAGAGCGGGGGTAGAGACCCAGTACTTC
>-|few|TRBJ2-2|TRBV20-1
CSAVQTRGTGELFF
TGCAGTGCTGTACAGACTAGGGGCACCGGGGAGCTGTTTTTT
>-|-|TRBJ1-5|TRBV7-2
CASSPTAYSNQPQHF
TGTGCCAGCAGCCCGACAGCTTATAGCAATCAGCCCCAGCATTTT
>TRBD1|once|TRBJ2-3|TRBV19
CASGTRQGPADTQYF
TGTGCCAGTGGAACTAGACAGGGCCCCGCAGATACGCAGTATTTT
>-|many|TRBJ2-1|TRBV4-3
CASSQIRGSSYNEQFF
TGCGCCAGCAGTCAAATACGGGGGTCCTCCTACAATGAGCAGTTCTTC
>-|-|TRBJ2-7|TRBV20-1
CSAREDSFSYEQYF
TGCAGTGCTAGGGAGGACAGCTTCTCCTACGAGCAGTACTTC
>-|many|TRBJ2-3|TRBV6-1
CASRPLDGDTQYF
TGTGCCAGCAGGCCCCTTGATGGAGATACGCAGTATTTT